Following are 8 T cell receptor beta chains from one sample sequenced in a study of T cells after yellow fever vaccination. TCRdb analysed the 5' RACE reads with MiXCR anew, one entry per CDR3 protein. The data contain 450,000 to 600,000 distinct CDR3 sequences, around an eighth of them singletons. The sequences come from PBMCs, collected on the day of the yellow fever booster vaccination. These receptors all come from a man aged 30-40 years who received the YFV17D yellow fever vaccine.

This clonotype was observed a handful of times. The rearrangement uses TRBV6-1 and TRBJ2-1, with TRBD1 as a possible D gene (8 bases). This CDR3 region has 16 residues. V shed 6 bases and J shed 0 bases, with 15 bases lying between them. Germline lookup yields CDR1 MNHNS and CDR2 SASEGT. The CDR3 DNA reads as TGTGCCAGCAGGGTGACAGGGGAGGGCTCCTACAATGAGCAGTTCTTC. It is translated as CASRVTGEGSYNEQFF.

The chain uses TRBV3-1 and TRBJ1-2, with TRBD1 matching 9 bases. Germline-derived CDR1 and CDR2 are LGHDT and YNNKEL (reference sequence). V shed 2 bases, J shed 2 bases, and the junction held 3 bases outside the gene matches. The CDR3 is made up of 15 amino acids. Here the CDR3 DNA reads TGTGCCAGCAGCCAATCGACAGGGGGAAACTATGGCTACACCTTC. Translation: CASSQSTGGNYGYTF.

In its sample, this clonotype was seen once. The chain uses TRBV7-9 and TRBJ1-1, with D tentatively TRBD1 (6 bases). The CDR3 length is 14 residues. The V and J ends lost 6 bases and 4 bases respectively, with 15 bases between them. Germline CDR1 is SEHNR and CDR2 is FQNEAQ (reference sequence). The CDR3 region is CASRSEGGGTEAFF. CDR3 nucleotides: TGTGCCAGCAGGTCGGAGGGGGGCGGCACTGAAGCTTTCTTT. The variable domain in full, with the rest retrieved from reference TRBV7-9 and TRBJ1-1, is DTGVSQNPRHKITKRGQNVTFRCDPISEHNRLYWYRQTLGQGPEFLTYFQNEAQLEKSRLLSDRFSAERPKGSFSTLEIQRTEQGDSAMYLCASRSEGGGTEAFFGQGTRLTVV.

V is TRBV30 and J is TRBJ2-1; perhaps D is TRBD1 or TRBD2 (5 bases each). From germline, CDR1 is GTSNPN and CDR2 SVGIG (reference sequence). The CDR3 spans 14 residues. Trimming cost V 3 bases and J 10 bases, with 19 bases left between them. The CDR3 nucleotides read TGTGCCTGGAGAATTCAGGGTGCACTAGGAGAGCAGTTCTTC. Its translation: CAWRIQGALGEQFF.

J is TRBJ2-7 and V is TRBV20-1, with a weak D call TRBD2 (6 bases). The germline V and J ends were trimmed by 2 bases and 3 bases, with 8 bases remaining between them. Germline assignment: CDR1 DFQATT and CDR2 SNEGSKA (reference sequence). CDR3 length: 12 residues. The chain's CDR3 is CSARRDFYEQYF. The CDR3 coding sequence is TGCAGTGCTAGACGGGACTTCTACGAGCAGTACTTC.

This clonotype was counted between two and nine times. V and J are TRBV5-6 and TRBJ2-7; no clear D. The CDR3 consists of 15 residues. V lost 1 base, J lost 3 bases, and 14 bases lay in between. The germline CDR1 and CDR2 sequences are SGHDT and YYEEEE. The CDR3 nucleotides are TGTGCCAGCAGCTTGTCGATGGTTGGGGTCTACGAGCAGTACTTC. It is translated as CASSLSMVGVYEQYF. Full variable domain (remainder filled in from reference TRBV5-6 and TRBJ2-7): DAGVTQSPTHLIKTRGQQVTLRCSPKSGHDTVSWYQQALGQGPQFIFQYYEEEERQRGNFPDRFSGHQFPNYSSELNVNALLLGDSALYLCASSLSMVGVYEQYFGPGTRLTVT.

The V and J genes are TRBV7-9 and TRBJ2-5, with D tentatively TRBD2 (6 bases). The CDR3 consists of 14 residues. The germline V and J ends were trimmed by 2 bases and 5 bases, with 12 bases remaining between them. CDR1 is SEHNR, CDR2 FQNEAQ, per germline (reference sequence). DNA of the CDR3: TGTGCCAGCAGCTTACTAGGAGGGGACGAGACCCAGTACTTC. Protein product: CASSLLGGDETQYF.

The sample holds a few counts of this clonotype. The chain employs TRBV7-9 and TRBJ1-2; D gene uncertain. This CDR3 has 13 residues. The germline V and J ends were trimmed by 5 bases and 7 bases, with 14 bases remaining between them. CDR1 is SEHNR, CDR2 FQNEAQ, per germline (reference sequence). The CDR3 nucleotides read TGTGCCAGCAGCCCGGAAGGGATAGGTGGCTACACCTTC. Translation gives CASSPEGIGGYTF.